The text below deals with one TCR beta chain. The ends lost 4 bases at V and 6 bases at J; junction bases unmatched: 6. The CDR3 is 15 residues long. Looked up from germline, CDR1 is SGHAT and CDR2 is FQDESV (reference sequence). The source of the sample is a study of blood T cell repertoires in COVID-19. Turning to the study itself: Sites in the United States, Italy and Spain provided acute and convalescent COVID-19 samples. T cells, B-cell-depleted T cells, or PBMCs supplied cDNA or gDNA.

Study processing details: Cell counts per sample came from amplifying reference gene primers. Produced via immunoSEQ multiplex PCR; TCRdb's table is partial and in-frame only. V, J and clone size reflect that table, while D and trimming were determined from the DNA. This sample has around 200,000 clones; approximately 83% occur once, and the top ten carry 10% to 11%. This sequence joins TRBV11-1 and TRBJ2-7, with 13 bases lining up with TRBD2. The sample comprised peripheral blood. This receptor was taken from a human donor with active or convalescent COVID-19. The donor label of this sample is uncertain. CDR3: CASSSGLAGAGEQYF. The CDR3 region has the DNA TGTGCCAGCAGCTCCGGACTAGCGGGAGCGGGCGAGCAGTACTTC.